This passage covers 27 T cell receptor beta chains from one sample sequenced in a study of shared clonotypes between healthy human individuals (dated by TCRdb to 2018 to 2020). Library construction relied on the immunoSEQ multiplex PCR assay. What TCRdb holds here is the immuneACCESS table cut down to in-frame rearrangements. Part of the clones is not present; checked against another copy, under half of the missing clones reflect an unresolved V gene, and the others are unexplained. The sample profile shows about 490,000 clones; around three quarters of them were found once. Together, the top ten hold less than 15% of the sample. Sequenced material: PBMCs. These receptors all come from a woman between 40 and 50 years old in good health. Some clones in this sample may be carry-over from other donors' samples.

This clone was seen just once. The V call is TRBV5-5, the J call TRBJ1-5; D ambiguous. Germline V gene lookup returns CDR1 SGHKS and CDR2 YYEKEE (reference sequence). Between the trimmed V and J ends, which lost 0 bases and 7 bases, there was a span of 14 bases. The CDR3 sequence is 15 residues long. CDR3: CASSLGTLNGQPQHF. The CDR3 bases are TGTGCCAGCAGCTTGGGGACCCTCAACGGACAGCCCCAGCATTTT.

V gene TRBV5-1 combines with J gene TRBJ2-5; possibly TRBD2 for D (6 bases). Germline lookup yields CDR1 SGHRS and CDR2 YFSETQ. V was trimmed by 0 bases and J by 4 bases, leaving 16 bases between them. This CDR3 spans 16 amino acids. For the CDR3, the DNA is TGCGCCAGCAGCTTGGCCTTGTCGTTGGGGGGAGAGACCCAGTACTTC. Amino acids: CASSLALSLGGETQYF.

The J gene is TRBJ2-4, the V gene TRBV19; 14 nucleotides agree with TRBD2. Trimming took 6 bases from V and 16 from J; bases not matched to a gene: 8. Germline CDR1 is LNHDA and CDR2 is SQIVND (reference sequence). The CDR3 length is 13 residues. CDR3 in amino acids: CASRPGLAGDQYF. In nucleotides, the CDR3 is TGTGCCAGTAGGCCGGGACTAGCGGGAGATCAATACTTC.

The V and J genes are TRBV27 and TRBJ2-1; 8 bases map to TRBD2. Germline trimming cut 0 bases from V and 9 bases from J; bases unmatched to any gene: 10. Germline V gives CDR1 MNHEY, CDR2 SMNVEV (reference sequence). The CDR3 totals 16 residues. CDR3 sequence (DNA): TGTGCCAGCAGTTTATCGAGACTAGCGTTGGGGGGTGAGCAGTTCTTC. Its protein product is CASSLSRLALGGEQFF.

The chain is built from TRBV5-1 and TRBJ2-2; a weak D match, TRBD1 (6 bases). The V gene lost 3 bases and the J gene lost 6 bases, with 18 bases spanning the gap. This CDR3 has 16 residues. Per the germline V gene, CDR1 is SGHRS and CDR2 is YFSETQ. CDR3 in DNA: TGCGCCAGCAGCTCTGGGACATCGCGAGGCGCCGGGGAGCTGTTTTTT. Translated, it gives CASSSGTSRGAGELFF.

V and J are TRBV14 and TRBJ2-5, with 10 bases fitting TRBD2. The ends lost 3 bases at V and 2 bases at J; junction bases unmatched: 6. There are 16 residues in the CDR3. CDR1 and CDR2 (germline): SGHDN, FVKESK. The CDR3 spells CASSQDGTSVQETQYF. In nucleotides, the CDR3 is TGTGCCAGCAGCCAGGACGGGACTAGCGTACAAGAGACCCAGTACTTC.

This clone appeared a few times. The chain combines TRBV5-1 with TRBJ1-2, with TRBD1 matching over 11 bases. With 3 bases clipped from V and 6 bases from J, the junction kept 1 base outside the gene matches. CDR1 and CDR2 from the germline V gene are SGHRS and YFSETQ. This CDR3 is built from 13 residues. CDR3 DNA: TGCGCCAGCAGCTGGGGACAGGGGGATGGCTACACCTTC. Protein sequence: CASSWGQGDGYTF.

The chain has TRBV30 and TRBJ2-1, with D perhaps matching TRBD2 (5 bases). Deletions cut 2 bases from V and 0 bases from J, with 11 bases between. The CDR3 has 15 residues. Germline values: CDR1 GTSNPN, CDR2 SVGIG (reference sequence). CDR3 DNA: TGTGCCTGGAGTAGCGGAACCAGCTCCTACAATGAGCAGTTCTTC. Its protein product is CAWSSGTSSYNEQFF. Using reference TRBV30 and TRBJ2-1 for the parts outside the CDR3, the full variable domain is SQTIHQWPATLVQPVGSPLSLECTVEGTSNPNLYWYRQAAGRGLQLLFYSVGIGQISSEVPQNLSASRPQDRQFILSSKKLLLSDSGFYLCAWSSGTSSYNEQFFGPGTRLTVL.

The rearrangement uses TRBV6-6 and TRBJ2-1, with 8 bases aligning to TRBD2. Per the germline V gene, CDR1 is MNHNY and CDR2 is SVGAGI (reference sequence). J gave up 4 bases and V 7 bases, and 9 bases lay outside the gene matches. The CDR3 spans 15 residues. In DNA form, the CDR3 reads TGTGCCAGCAATTTAGCGGGAAGAACATACAATGAGCAGTTCTTC. Amino acid sequence: CASNLAGRTYNEQFF.

This clone was counted a few times. The chain couples TRBV30 to TRBJ2-2; 7 bases line up with TRBD1. V trimming: 6 bases; J trimming: 6 bases; junction bases outside the gene matches: 13. The CDR3 runs to 15 residues. Looked up from germline, CDR1 is GTSNPN and CDR2 is SVGIG (reference sequence). DNA of the CDR3: TGTGCCTGTAGTATGACGACAGGGCGTCCCGGGGAGCTGTTTTTT. Amino acid sequence: CACSMTTGRPGELFF.

This sequence joins TRBV19 and TRBJ2-7, with 11 bases fitting TRBD2. V dropped 4 bases and J dropped 7; count of bases not matched to a gene: 6. CDR1 is LNHDA and CDR2 is SQIVND in the germline V gene (reference sequence). This CDR3 is 14 amino acids long. CDR3 region: CASSSSGRAGEQYF. The CDR3, as DNA: TGTGCCAGTAGTAGTAGCGGGAGGGCCGGAGAGCAGTACTTC.

In the case of this clone: Since no conserved phenylalanine or tryptophan closes the CDR3, a read error is the likely cause. The chain employs TRBV6-1 and TRBJ2-7; the D gene is possibly TRBD1 (5 bases). V lost 3 bases and J 6 bases, leaving 15 bases between the germline ends. CDR3 size: 14 residues. Germline values: CDR1 MNHNS, CDR2 SASEGT. The CDR3 sequence is CASSDKGSPSEQYL. CDR3 sequence (DNA): TGTGCCAGCAGTGACAAGGGGTCCCCCTCCGAGCAGTACCTT.

The chain employs TRBV18 and TRBJ1-1; 7 bases line up with TRBD1. This CDR3 spans 15 amino acids. V shed 6 bases, J shed 1 base, and the junction held 8 bases outside the gene matches. Germline V gene sequence: CDR1 KGHSH, CDR2 LQKENI. CDR3 nucleotide sequence: TGTGCCAGCTCCGAGGGGGCTAGAAGGAACACTGAAGCTTTCTTT. Its protein product is CASSEGARRNTEAFF.

The genes are TRBV25-1 and TRBJ2-7; the D gene could be TRBD1 or TRBD2 (6 bases each). This CDR3 spans 18 amino acids. Trimming stripped 4 bases from V and 4 bases from J, with 26 bases between. Germline values: CDR1 MGHDK, CDR2 SYGVNS. The DNA of the CDR3 is TGTGCCAGCAGTGTCAGCACTGGGGGGCAAACAAAGCAGTACGAGCAGTACTTC. The encoded protein is CASSVSTGGQTKQYEQYF.

With respect to this clone: It may be a read error: a sequence one base away is much more abundant. CDR3 residues: CALSKGGGNQPQHF. Written as DNA, the CDR3 is TGTGCCTTGAGTAAAGGCGGGGGCAATCAGCCCCAGCATTTT. The rearrangement uses TRBV30 and TRBJ1-5, with no clear D. CDR1 and CDR2 (germline): GTSNPN, SVGIG (reference sequence). This CDR3 is built from 14 residues.

The rearrangement joins TRBV27 to TRBJ1-5, with 8 bases lining up with TRBD1. Unmatched junction bases numbered 5, after V lost 6 bases and J lost 4 bases. The CDR3 runs 14 residues. CDR1 and CDR2 from the germline V gene are MNHEY and SMNVEV (reference sequence). The CDR3 DNA reads as TGTGCCAGCAGCCCTCGGACAGGGAATCAGCCCCAGCATTTT. This encodes CASSPRTGNQPQHF.

For this clone: A much larger clone lies one base from this, so it may be a read error. Within the sample, other DNA sequences also encode this same CDR3. As DNA, the CDR3 is TGTGCCAGCAGCCCAGGACAGAACACTGAAGCTTTCTTT. As protein: CASSPGQNTEAFF. The V call is TRBV4-2, the J call TRBJ1-1; a weak D match, TRBD1 (5 bases). The CDR3 has 13 residues. Between the trimmed V and J ends, which lost 4 bases and 1 base, there was a span of 7 bases. Per the germline V gene, CDR1 is LGHNA and CDR2 is YNFKEQ.

The chain employs TRBV5-4 and TRBJ2-1; 13 nucleotides line up with TRBD2. The CDR3 extends over 15 amino acids. Germline loops: CDR1 SGHNT, CDR2 YYREEE (reference sequence). Unmatched junction bases numbered 7, after V lost 6 bases and J lost 7 bases. The CDR3 nucleotides are TGTGCCAGCACCTCCGGACTAGCGGGAGCAAATGAGCAGTTCTTC. Translating it yields CASTSGLAGANEQFF.

The chain employs TRBV7-6 and TRBJ2-7, with a tentative D call TRBD1 (6 bases). Germline lookup yields CDR1 SGHVS and CDR2 FNYEAQ. The CDR3 is 16 residues long. V shed 7 bases and J shed 5 bases, with 24 bases lying between them. The CDR3 bases are TGTGCCAGCAACCCCCCGGGACAACTTAACTACCACGAGCAGTACTTC. Protein: CASNPPGQLNYHEQYF.

The sample holds a few counts of this clone. V gene TRBV29-1 combines with J gene TRBJ1-1; 10 bases agree with TRBD1. The CDR3 contains 15 residues. Germline V gives CDR1 SQVTM, CDR2 ANQGSEA. V lost 1 base and J lost 4; bases outside the gene matches: 6. CDR3 DNA sequence: TGCAGCGTTGAAGCCCTGGACAGGGGGGGCACTGAAGCTTTCTTT. Translation gives CSVEALDRGGTEAFF.

A note on this clone: A far larger clone differs by one base, so this is likely a read error. This chain connects TRBV1 to TRBJ1-1; TRBD1 is the table's D call and was not checked against the DNA. TRBV1 is described as a pseudogene. The length of the CDR3 is 15 residues. The chain's CDR3 is CTSSQEDRENAEAFF. CDR3 nucleotides: TGCACCAGCAGCCAAGAAGACAGGGAGAACGCTGAAGCTTTCTTT.

The V and J genes are TRBV19 and TRBJ2-5; 11 bases are shared with TRBD2. Germline loops: CDR1 LNHDA, CDR2 SQIVND (reference sequence). After removal of 3 bases from V and 3 bases from J, the junction contained 3 bases not matched to a gene. The CDR3 loop spans 15 amino acids. This chain's CDR3 is CASSMGSGREETQYF. CDR3 nucleotide sequence: TGTGCCAGTAGTATGGGTAGCGGGAGGGAAGAGACCCAGTACTTC.

Only a few counts were recorded for this clone. The chain links TRBV30 to TRBJ1-1, with D unclear. Germline V lookup: CDR1 GTSNPN, CDR2 SVGIG (reference sequence). The V and J ends lost 4 bases and 1 base respectively, with 10 bases between them. The CDR3 runs 13 residues. The CDR3 reads CAWILSQNTEAFF. DNA for the CDR3: TGTGCCTGGATTTTAAGCCAGAACACTGAAGCTTTCTTT.

This clone came up a few times. The chain couples TRBV19 to TRBJ2-1; TRBD1 matches 11 bases. V lost 4 bases and J lost 7; bases outside the gene matches: 6. Germline values: CDR1 LNHDA, CDR2 SQIVND (reference sequence). The CDR3 totals 15 residues. The CDR3, as DNA: TGTGCCAGTAGTAAGGGGACAGGGGGAAGGAATGAGCAGTTCTTC. Residues: CASSKGTGGRNEQFF.

The chain links TRBV28 to TRBJ1-5, with D unclear. V lost 6 bases to trimming and J lost 2 bases, with 11 bases between them. The CDR3 is 14 amino acids. Germline CDR1 MDHEN, CDR2 SYDVKM. The CDR3 is CASRVFNGNQPQHF. The CDR3 DNA sequence: TGTGCCAGCAGGGTCTTTAATGGCAATCAGCCCCAGCATTTT.

This chain connects TRBV5-1 to TRBJ2-7, with D possibly being TRBD1 (5 bases). The germline V gene encodes CDR1 SGHRS and CDR2 YFSETQ. CDR3 size: 14 residues. Trimming cost V 4 bases and J 5 bases, with 16 bases left between them. The CDR3: CASSTEATENEQYF. The DNA for the CDR3 is TGCGCCAGCAGCACCGAAGCGACAGAAAACGAGCAGTACTTC.

J is TRBJ2-1 and V is TRBV29-1, with D possibly being TRBD1 (6 bases). The CDR3 is made up of 13 amino acids. Germline assignment: CDR1 SQVTM and CDR2 ANQGSEA. The V end was cut by 3 bases, the J end by 6 bases, with 12 bases between. The CDR3 nucleotides are TGCAGCGTTGACAGGGGTGAGGTCAATGAGCAGTTCTTC. Translated, it gives CSVDRGEVNEQFF.